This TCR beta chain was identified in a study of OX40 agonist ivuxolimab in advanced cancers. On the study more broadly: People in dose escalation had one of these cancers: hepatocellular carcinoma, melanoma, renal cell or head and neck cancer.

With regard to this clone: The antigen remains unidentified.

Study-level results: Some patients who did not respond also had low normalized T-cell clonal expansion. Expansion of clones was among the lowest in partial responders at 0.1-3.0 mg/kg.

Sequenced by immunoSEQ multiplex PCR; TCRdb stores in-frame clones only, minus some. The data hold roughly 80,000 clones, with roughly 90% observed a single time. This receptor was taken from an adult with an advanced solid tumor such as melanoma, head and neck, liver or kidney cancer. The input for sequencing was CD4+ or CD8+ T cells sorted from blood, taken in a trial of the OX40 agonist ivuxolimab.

The DNA of the CDR3 is TGTGCCAGCGCCGATTGGACTAGCGGACAAGAGACCCAGTACTTC. This codes for CASADWTSGQETQYF. The chain couples TRBV2 to TRBJ2-5; 10 bases align to TRBD2. The CDR3 runs to 15 residues. Germline values: CDR1 SNHLY, CDR2 FYNNEI. V was clipped by 8 bases and J by 2 bases; unmatched bases: 8. Supplemented by reference TRBV2 and TRBJ2-5, the full variable domain reads EPEVTQTPSHQVTQMGQEVILRCVPISNHLYFYWYRQILGQKVEFLVSFYNNEISEKSEIFDDQFSVERPDGSNFTLKIRSTKLEDSAMYFCASADWTSGQETQYFGPGTRLLVL.